Shown below are 2 T cell receptor beta chains from a single sample sequenced in a study of blood T cell repertoires in COVID-19. Assay used: immunoSEQ multiplex PCR; TCRdb lists only in-frame clones, some missing. Found here are tens of thousands of clones, around nine tenths of them singletons; the top ten hold approximately 1.5%. The material sequenced was peripheral blood. Source of these receptors: a human donor in a cohort sampled during active COVID-19.

V usage is TRBV7-9 and J usage is TRBJ2-3; 10 nucleotides line up with TRBD2. The CDR3 runs 16 residues. After removal of 4 bases from V and 4 bases from J, the junction contained 8 bases not matched to a gene. In germline, CDR1 is SEHNR, CDR2 FQNEAQ (reference sequence). The CDR3 nucleotides read TGTGCCAGCAGCTCCCGTCGACTAGCGGGCCCAGATACGCAGTATTTT. As protein: CASSSRRLAGPDTQYF. The variable domain in full, with the rest retrieved from reference TRBV7-9 and TRBJ2-3, is DTGVSQNPRHKITKRGQNVTFRCDPISEHNRLYWYRQTLGQGPEFLTYFQNEAQLEKSRLLSDRFSAERPKGSFSTLEIQRTEQGDSAMYLCASSSRRLAGPDTQYFGPGTRLTVL.

The V gene is TRBV6-5, the J gene TRBJ2-1; a possible D gene is TRBD2 (6 bases). Between the trimmed V and J ends, which lost 7 bases and 6 bases, there was a span of 13 bases. Germline values: CDR1 MNHEY, CDR2 SVGAGI. CDR3 length: 13 residues. The CDR3 DNA is TGTGCCAGCACTTGGGGACTGGGCAATGAGCAGTTCTTC. It encodes CASTWGLGNEQFF.